The 5 T cell receptor beta chains below come from one sample, sequenced in a study of blood T cell repertoires in COVID-19. Sequencing used immunoSEQ multiplex PCR; TCRdb keeps in-frame clones, though not all of them. This table has over 250,000 clones, 85% to 90% appearing once. The sample was peripheral blood. The receptor set was obtained from a woman aged 45 to 65 with COVID-19, enrolled during active disease.

V and J are TRBV5-1 and TRBJ2-3; 8 nucleotides agree with TRBD2. V lost 4 bases to trimming and J lost 3 bases; unmatched junction nucleotides: 16. The CDR3 contains 18 residues. CDR1 and CDR2 (germline): SGHRS, YFSETQ. CDR3 bases: TGCGCCAGCAGCCTACCGGGACTAGTGCGACTGGGGACAGATACGCAGTATTTT. Amino acids: CASSLPGLVRLGTDTQYF.

The rearrangement uses TRBV18 and TRBJ2-2; the D gene is possibly TRBD1 (5 bases). CDR3 length: 15 amino acids. V lost 5 bases and J 0 bases, leaving 10 bases between the germline ends. Germline V lookup: CDR1 KGHSH, CDR2 LQKENI. The CDR3 DNA is TGTGCCAGCTCATTTGGGGCAGCGAACACCGGGGAGCTGTTTTTT. It codes for CASSFGAANTGELFF.

The chain recombines TRBV18 with TRBJ2-2; 14 nucleotides match TRBD2. The CDR3 runs to 20 residues. V shed 6 bases and J 4 bases; nucleotides not matched to a gene: 16. CDR1 and CDR2 (germline): KGHSH, LQKENI. CDR3 in amino acids: CASSNLGLAGASRGTGELFF. CDR3 in DNA: TGTGCCAGCTCCAATTTGGGACTAGCGGGAGCTTCTCGAGGCACCGGGGAGCTGTTTTTT.

The chain links TRBV28 to TRBJ2-7, with TRBD1 matching 7 bases. J lost 4 bases, V lost 6 bases, and 12 bases had no gene match. This CDR3 spans 15 amino acids. CDR1 is MDHEN, CDR2 SYDVKM, per germline. As DNA, the CDR3 is TGTGCCAGCAGCCGTATACGGGGACAGAAATACGAGCAGTACTTC. Translation: CASSRIRGQKYEQYF.

This chain links TRBV7-2 with TRBJ1-6, with 7 bases matching TRBD1. CDR1 and CDR2 from the germline V gene are SGHTA and FQGNSA. Trimming at V came to 5 bases and at J to 14 bases, leaving 15 bases not matched to a gene. CDR3 length equals 15 residues. This chain's CDR3 is CASSRDRDVVRALHF. CDR3 coding DNA: TGTGCCAGCAGCAGAGACAGGGACGTGGTTAGAGCCCTCCACTTT.